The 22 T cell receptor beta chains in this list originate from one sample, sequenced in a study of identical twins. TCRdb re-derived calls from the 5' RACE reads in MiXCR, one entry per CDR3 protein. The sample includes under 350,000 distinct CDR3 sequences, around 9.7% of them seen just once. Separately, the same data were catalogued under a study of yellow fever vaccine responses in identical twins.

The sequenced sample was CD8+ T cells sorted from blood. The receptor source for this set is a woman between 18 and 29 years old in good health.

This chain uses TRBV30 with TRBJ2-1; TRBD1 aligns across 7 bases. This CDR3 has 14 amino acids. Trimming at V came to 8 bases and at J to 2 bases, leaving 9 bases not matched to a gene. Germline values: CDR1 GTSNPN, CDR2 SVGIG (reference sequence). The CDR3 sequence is CAGTDTTPYNEQFF. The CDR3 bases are TGTGCCGGGACAGACACGACCCCCTACAATGAGCAGTTCTTC.

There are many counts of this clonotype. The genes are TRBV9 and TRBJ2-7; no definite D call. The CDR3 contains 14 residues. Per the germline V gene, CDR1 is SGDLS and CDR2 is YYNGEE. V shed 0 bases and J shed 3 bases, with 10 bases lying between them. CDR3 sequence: CASSVGPQVYEQYF. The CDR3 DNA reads TGTGCCAGCAGCGTAGGCCCTCAGGTCTACGAGCAGTACTTC.

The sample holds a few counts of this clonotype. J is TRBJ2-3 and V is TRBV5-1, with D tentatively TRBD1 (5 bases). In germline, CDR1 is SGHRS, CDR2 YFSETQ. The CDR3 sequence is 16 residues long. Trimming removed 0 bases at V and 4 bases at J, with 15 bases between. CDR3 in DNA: TGCGCCAGCAGCTTGGTTGGGGCCGTCGGAGCAGATACGCAGTATTTT. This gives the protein CASSLVGAVGADTQYF.

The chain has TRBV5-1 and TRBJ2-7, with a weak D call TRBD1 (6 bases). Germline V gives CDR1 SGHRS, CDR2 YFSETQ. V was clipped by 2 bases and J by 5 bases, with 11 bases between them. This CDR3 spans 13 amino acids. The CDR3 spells CASSLLPGDEQYF. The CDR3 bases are TGCGCCAGCAGCTTATTACCAGGGGACGAGCAGTACTTC. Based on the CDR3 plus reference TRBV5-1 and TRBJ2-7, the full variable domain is KAGVTQTPRYLIKTRGQQVTLSCSPISGHRSVSWYQQTPGQGLQFLFEYFSETQRNKGNFPGRFSGRQFSNSRSEMNVSTLELGDSALYLCASSLLPGDEQYFGPGTRLTVT.

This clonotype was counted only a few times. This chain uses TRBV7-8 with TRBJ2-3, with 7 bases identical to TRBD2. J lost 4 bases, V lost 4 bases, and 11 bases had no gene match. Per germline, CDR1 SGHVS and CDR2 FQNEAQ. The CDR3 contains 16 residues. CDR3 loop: CASSSRLGLAADTQYF. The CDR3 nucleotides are TGTGCCAGCAGCTCACGACTTGGTCTAGCGGCAGATACGCAGTATTTT.

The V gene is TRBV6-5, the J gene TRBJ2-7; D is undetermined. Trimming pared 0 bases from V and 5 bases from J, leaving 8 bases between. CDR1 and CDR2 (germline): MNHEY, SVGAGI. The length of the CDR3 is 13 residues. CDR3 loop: CASSYSTLDEQYF. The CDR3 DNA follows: TGTGCCAGCAGTTACTCGACGTTGGACGAGCAGTACTTC.

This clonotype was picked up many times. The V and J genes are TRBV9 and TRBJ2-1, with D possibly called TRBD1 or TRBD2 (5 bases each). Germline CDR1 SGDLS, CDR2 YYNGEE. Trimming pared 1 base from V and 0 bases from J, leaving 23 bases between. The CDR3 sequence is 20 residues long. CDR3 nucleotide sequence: TGTGCCAGCAGCGTAAATGTCCGGGACCAAGCGACGAACTCCTACAATGAGCAGTTCTTC. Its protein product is CASSVNVRDQATNSYNEQFF.

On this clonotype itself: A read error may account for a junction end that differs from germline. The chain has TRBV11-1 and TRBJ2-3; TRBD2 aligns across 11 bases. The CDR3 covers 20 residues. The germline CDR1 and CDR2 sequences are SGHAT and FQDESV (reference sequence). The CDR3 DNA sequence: TGTGCCAGCAGCTCGCCCCTGCCCACTAGCGGGGGCCAGAGCACAGATACGCAGAATTTT. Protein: CASSSPLPTSGGQSTDTQNF.

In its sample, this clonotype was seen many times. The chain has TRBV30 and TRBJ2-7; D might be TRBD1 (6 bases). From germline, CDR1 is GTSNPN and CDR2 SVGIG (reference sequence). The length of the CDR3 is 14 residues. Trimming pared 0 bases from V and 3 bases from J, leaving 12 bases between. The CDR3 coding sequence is TGTGCCTGGAGTGTACTGGACAGCAACTACGAGCAGTACTTC. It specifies CAWSVLDSNYEQYF.

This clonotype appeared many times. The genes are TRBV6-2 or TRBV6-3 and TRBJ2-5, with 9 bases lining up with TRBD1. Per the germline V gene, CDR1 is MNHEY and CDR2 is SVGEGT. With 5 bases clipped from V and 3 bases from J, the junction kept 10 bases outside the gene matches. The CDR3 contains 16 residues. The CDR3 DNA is TGTGCCAGCAGTAGCGCCTGGGGACAGGGAGAAGAGACCCAGTACTTC. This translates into CASSSAWGQGEETQYF.

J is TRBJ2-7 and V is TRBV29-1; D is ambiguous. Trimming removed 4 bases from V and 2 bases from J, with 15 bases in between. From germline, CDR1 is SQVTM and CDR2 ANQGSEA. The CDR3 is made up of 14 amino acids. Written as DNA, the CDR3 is TGCAGCGTTGTCGGTGAACTGTCCCCCTACGAGCAGTACTTC. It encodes CSVVGELSPYEQYF.

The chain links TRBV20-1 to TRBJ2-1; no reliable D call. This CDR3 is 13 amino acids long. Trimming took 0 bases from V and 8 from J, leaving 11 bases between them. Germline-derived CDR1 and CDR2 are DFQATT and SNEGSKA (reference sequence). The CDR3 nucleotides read TGCAGTGCTAGAGATGGTAGGGATGATGAGCAGTTCTTC. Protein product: CSARDGRDDEQFF.

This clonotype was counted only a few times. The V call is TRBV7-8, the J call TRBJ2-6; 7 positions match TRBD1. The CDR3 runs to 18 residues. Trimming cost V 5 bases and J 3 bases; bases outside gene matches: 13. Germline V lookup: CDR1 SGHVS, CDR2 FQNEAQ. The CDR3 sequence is CASSPGTVRFDGANVLTF. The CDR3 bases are TGTGCCAGCAGCCCCGGGACAGTGCGTTTTGATGGGGCCAACGTCCTGACTTTC. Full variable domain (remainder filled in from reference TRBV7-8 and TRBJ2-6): GAGVSQSPRYKVAKRGQDVALRCDPISGHVSLFWYQQALGQGPEFLTYFQNEAQLDKSGLPSDRFFAERPEGSVSTLKIQRTQQEDSAVYLCASSPGTVRFDGANVLTFGAGSRLTVL.

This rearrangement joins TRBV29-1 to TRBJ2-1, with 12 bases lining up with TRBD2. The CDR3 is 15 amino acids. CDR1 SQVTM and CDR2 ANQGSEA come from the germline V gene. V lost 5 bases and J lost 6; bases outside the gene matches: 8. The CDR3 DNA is TGCAGCGTTCCACTAGCGGGAGGACTACGCAATGAGCAGTTCTTC. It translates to CSVPLAGGLRNEQFF.

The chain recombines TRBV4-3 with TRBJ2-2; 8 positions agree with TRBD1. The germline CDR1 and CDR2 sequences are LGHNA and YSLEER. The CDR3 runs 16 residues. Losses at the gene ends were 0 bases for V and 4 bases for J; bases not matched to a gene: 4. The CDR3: CASSQDQGAGTGELFF. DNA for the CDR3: TGCGCCAGCAGCCAAGATCAGGGGGCGGGCACCGGGGAGCTGTTTTTT.

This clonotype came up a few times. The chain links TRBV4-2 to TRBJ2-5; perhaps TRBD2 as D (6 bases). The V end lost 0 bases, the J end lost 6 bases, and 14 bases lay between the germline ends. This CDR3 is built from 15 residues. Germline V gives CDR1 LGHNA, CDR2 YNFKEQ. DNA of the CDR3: TGTGCCAGCAGCCAAGATTGGGGGGAGTTACAGACCCAGTACTTC. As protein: CASSQDWGELQTQYF.

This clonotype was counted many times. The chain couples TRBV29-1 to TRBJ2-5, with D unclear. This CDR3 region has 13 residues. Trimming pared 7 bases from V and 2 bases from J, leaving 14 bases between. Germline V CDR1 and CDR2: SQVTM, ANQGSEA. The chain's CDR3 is CSAGKANQETQYF. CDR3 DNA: TGCAGCGCCGGAAAAGCTAATCAAGAGACCCAGTACTTC.

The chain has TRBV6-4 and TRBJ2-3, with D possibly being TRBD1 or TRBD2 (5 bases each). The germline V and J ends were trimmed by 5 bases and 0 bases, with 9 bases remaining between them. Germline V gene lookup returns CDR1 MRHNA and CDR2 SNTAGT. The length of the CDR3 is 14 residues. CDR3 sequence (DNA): TGTGCCAGCAGTCAGGGCGGGAGCACAGATACGCAGTATTTT. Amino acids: CASSQGGSTDTQYF.

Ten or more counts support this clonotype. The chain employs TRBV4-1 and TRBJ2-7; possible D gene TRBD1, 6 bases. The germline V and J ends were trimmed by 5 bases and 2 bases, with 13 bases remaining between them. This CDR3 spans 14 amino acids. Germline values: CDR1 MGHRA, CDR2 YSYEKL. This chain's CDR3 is CASSFRTAPYEQYF. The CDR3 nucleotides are TGCGCCAGCAGCTTCCGGACAGCCCCCTACGAGCAGTACTTC.

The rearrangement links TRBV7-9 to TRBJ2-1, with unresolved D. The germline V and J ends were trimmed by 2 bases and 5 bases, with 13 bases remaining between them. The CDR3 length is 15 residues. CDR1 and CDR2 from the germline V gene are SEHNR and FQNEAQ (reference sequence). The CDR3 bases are TGTGCCAGCAGCTTATCGCCCGACGGCAACAATGAGCAGTTCTTC. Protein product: CASSLSPDGNNEQFF.

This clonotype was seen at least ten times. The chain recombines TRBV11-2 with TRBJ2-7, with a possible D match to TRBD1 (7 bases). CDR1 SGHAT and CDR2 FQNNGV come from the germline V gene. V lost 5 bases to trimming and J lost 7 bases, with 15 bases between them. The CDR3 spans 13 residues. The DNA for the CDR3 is TGTGCCAGCAGCCTTCGGACAGGAGGGGAGCAGTACTTC. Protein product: CASSLRTGGEQYF.

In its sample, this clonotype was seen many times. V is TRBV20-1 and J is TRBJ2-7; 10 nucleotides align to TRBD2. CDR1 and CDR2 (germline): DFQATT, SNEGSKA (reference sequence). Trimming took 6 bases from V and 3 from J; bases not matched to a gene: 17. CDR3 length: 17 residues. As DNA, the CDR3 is TGCAGTGCCGGGGCTAAGCGGGAGGGCTTTTTTTTCTACGAGCAGTACTTC. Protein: CSAGAKREGFFFYEQYF.